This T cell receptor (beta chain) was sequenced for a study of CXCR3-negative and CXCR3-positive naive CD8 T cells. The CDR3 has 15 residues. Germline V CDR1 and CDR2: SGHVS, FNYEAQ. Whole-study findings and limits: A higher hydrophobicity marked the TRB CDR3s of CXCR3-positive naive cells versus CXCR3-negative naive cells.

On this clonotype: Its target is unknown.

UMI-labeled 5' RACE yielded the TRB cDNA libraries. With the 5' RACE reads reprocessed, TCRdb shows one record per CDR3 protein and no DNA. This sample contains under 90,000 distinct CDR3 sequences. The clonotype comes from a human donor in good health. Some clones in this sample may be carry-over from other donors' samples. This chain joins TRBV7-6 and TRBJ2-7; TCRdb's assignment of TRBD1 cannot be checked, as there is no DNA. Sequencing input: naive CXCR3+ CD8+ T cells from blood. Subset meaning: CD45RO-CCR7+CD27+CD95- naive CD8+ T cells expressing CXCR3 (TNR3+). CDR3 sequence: CASSLRQGTLYEQYF.